This passage covers 10 T cell receptor beta chains from one sample sequenced in a study of cytomegalovirus exposure and HLA in healthy donors. Vbeta (60) and Jbeta (13) primers were used in the PCR. The table came from immunoSEQ multiplex PCR; TCRdb's copy has only in-frame clones and leaves some out. Among around 110,000 clones, 75% were seen once, and the ten largest hold around 3%. The sequenced sample was PBMCs. The receptors originated from a male donor in good health and CMV-seropositive.

V usage is TRBV5-1 and J usage is TRBJ2-5; TRBD2 might be the D (5 bases). V dropped 0 bases and J dropped 4 bases, with 10 bases sitting between them. The CDR3 sequence is 14 residues long. Per germline, CDR1 SGHRS and CDR2 YFSETQ. The CDR3 region has the DNA TGCGCCAGCAGCTTGGATCGTGGGAGAGAGACCCAGTACTTC. This translates into CASSLDRGRETQYF.

The rearrangement uses TRBV7-9 and TRBJ2-3, with a weak D call TRBD2 (6 bases). The CDR3 extends over 16 amino acids. Germline assignment: CDR1 SEHNR and CDR2 FQNEAQ (reference sequence). The ends were cut back, 4 bases at V and 2 bases at J, with 16 bases in the middle. CDR3 sequence reads: CASSSSGRGNTDTQYF. CDR3 DNA sequence: TGTGCCAGCAGCTCGAGTGGGCGGGGAAACACAGATACGCAGTATTTT.

The rearrangement links TRBV2 to TRBJ2-1; 11 bases match TRBD2. Looked up from germline, CDR1 is SNHLY and CDR2 is FYNNEI. V lost 10 bases and J lost 0; bases outside the gene matches: 11. The CDR3 has 17 amino acids. This CDR3 reads CATPGLAVSGSYNEQFF. Written as DNA, the CDR3 is TGTGCCACACCGGGACTAGCGGTCTCGGGCTCCTACAATGAGCAGTTCTTC.

V gene TRBV9 combines with J gene TRBJ2-7; D might be TRBD1 (5 bases). Looked up from germline, CDR1 is SGDLS and CDR2 is YYNGEE. V lost 7 bases and J lost 1, with 9 bases in between. This CDR3 has 12 residues. CDR3 DNA sequence: TGTGCCAGCGGAAGGGGTTCCTACGAGCAGTACTTC. Translated, it gives CASGRGSYEQYF.

This chain connects TRBV18 to TRBJ1-3, with TRBD1 as a possible D gene (6 bases). Per the germline V gene, CDR1 is KGHSH and CDR2 is LQKENI. The CDR3 length is 17 residues. Deletions cut 2 bases from V and 2 bases from J, with 16 bases between. The CDR3 loop reads CASSPGTYPPTGNTIYF. As DNA, the CDR3 is TGTGCCAGCTCACCAGGGACATATCCCCCAACTGGAAACACCATATATTTT.

J is TRBJ2-1 and V is TRBV7-9; TRBD1 matches at 9 bases. Per germline, CDR1 SEHNR and CDR2 FQNEAQ (reference sequence). The CDR3 totals 14 residues. With V trimmed by 5 bases and J by 6 bases, 5 bases remained unmatched. CDR3 amino acids: CASSRGTGSNEQFF. CDR3 nucleotide sequence: TGTGCCAGCAGCCGCGGGACAGGGTCCAATGAGCAGTTCTTC. Filled out from reference TRBV7-9 and TRBJ2-1, the complete variable domain reads DTGVSQNPRHKITKRGQNVTFRCDPISEHNRLYWYRQTLGQGPEFLTYFQNEAQLEKSRLLSDRFSAERPKGSFSTLEIQRTEQGDSAMYLCASSRGTGSNEQFFGPGTRLTVL.

The chain combines TRBV4-3 with TRBJ2-7; weak D call: TRBD1 (6 bases). Deletions cut 1 base from V and 0 bases from J, with 10 bases between. This CDR3 region has 15 residues. Germline CDR1 and CDR2: LGHNA and YSLEER. The CDR3 protein is CASSQGTGLSYEQYF. CDR3 DNA: TGCGCCAGCAGCCAAGGAACAGGGCTCTCCTACGAGCAGTACTTC.

This rearrangement joins TRBV18 to TRBJ2-1; a weak D match, TRBD2 (6 bases). The CDR3 runs 14 residues. From germline, CDR1 is KGHSH and CDR2 LQKENI. Trimming took off 3 bases at V and 3 bases at J, with 9 bases between the two ends. The CDR3 region is CASSPASVYNEQFF. For the CDR3, the DNA is TGTGCCAGCTCACCGGCTAGCGTCTACAATGAGCAGTTCTTC.

The chain is built from TRBV7-3 and TRBJ2-2; perhaps TRBD1 as D (7 bases). The CDR3 covers 15 residues. The V end was cut by 1 base, the J end by 3 bases, with 9 bases between. Germline lookup yields CDR1 SGHTA and CDR2 FQGTGA. The CDR3 region is CASSLSRGDTGELFF. CDR3 DNA sequence: TGTGCCAGCAGCTTAAGCAGGGGGGACACCGGGGAGCTGTTTTTT. The whole variable domain, filled in from reference TRBV7-3 and TRBJ2-2, reads GAGVSQTPSNKVTEKGKYVELRCDPISGHTALYWYRQSLGQGPEFLIYFQGTGAADDSGLPNDRFFAVRPEGSVSTLKIQRTERGDSAVYLCASSLSRGDTGELFFGEGSRLTVL.

The chain combines TRBV7-9 with TRBJ2-7, with 8 bases that match TRBD1. The CDR3 has 14 amino acids. Per germline, CDR1 SEHNR and CDR2 FQNEAQ (reference sequence). Losses at the gene ends were 3 bases for V and 5 bases for J; bases not matched to a gene: 6. CDR3 amino acids: CASSFDSGGDEQYF. CDR3 bases: TGTGCCAGCAGCTTTGACTCAGGGGGCGACGAGCAGTACTTC.